The present TCR beta chain was sequenced within a study of blood T cell repertoires in COVID-19. The wider study: Donors in the United States, Italy and Spain gave samples during acute or convalescent COVID-19. Sources were T cells, B-cell-depleted T cells, or PBMCs; the material itself was cDNA or gDNA.

As originally analysed: Reference gene primer amplification in the assay estimated nucleated cell counts. The table came from immunoSEQ multiplex PCR; TCRdb's copy has only in-frame clones and leaves some out. V, J and clone size derive from that table, while D and trimming were established from the DNA sequence. In the table there are a few hundred thousand clones, roughly nine tenths of which are singletons. Seattle participants joined during active infection and were tracked over time. In germline, CDR1 is SGHRS, CDR2 YFSETQ. The CDR3 extends over 15 amino acids. V lost 4 bases to trimming and J lost 4 bases, with 17 bases between them.

The chain links TRBV5-1 to TRBJ1-1, with D perhaps matching TRBD1 (5 bases). The sequencing input was peripheral blood. The clonotype originates from a woman between 45 and 60 years old with COVID-19, enrolled during active disease. The CDR3 reads CASSVAQGQSTEAFF. The DNA for the CDR3 is TGCGCCAGCAGCGTGGCCCAGGGCCAGTCCACTGAAGCTTTCTTT.